Listed below are T cell receptor beta chains from one sample, sequenced in a study of cytomegalovirus exposure and HLA in healthy donors. Data came from immunoSEQ multiplex PCR; TCRdb stores just in-frame clones and leaves some out. Of 200,000 or so clones in the sample, 60% to 85% are singletons; the top ten hold less than 20%. Specimen: PBMCs. These receptors were obtained from a middle-aged man in good health and CMV-seronegative. The CDR3 runs from the conserved cysteine through the conserved F or W. D genes are given only for firm matches.

>-|TRBV2|TRBJ2-2
CASRDVPARAGELFF
TGTGCCAGCAGAGACGTCCCCGCCCGGGCCGGGGAGCTGTTTTTT
>-|TRBV9|TRBJ1-4
CASRFAGAGIRSATNEKLFF
TGTGCCAGCAGATTCGCCGGGGCGGGAATACGTTCCGCAACTAATGAAAAACTGTTTTTT
>TRBD1|TRBV5-6|TRBJ2-7
CASSLWDRASYEQYF
TGTGCCAGCAGCTTATGGGACAGGGCCTCCTACGAGCAGTACTTC
>-|TRBV7-2|TRBJ1-6
CASSLRQGGPLHF
TGTGCCAGCAGCTTGAGGCAGGGAGGACCCCTCCACTTT
>-|TRBV27|TRBJ1-4
CASSQLAGYGEKLFF
TGTGCCAGCAGCCAACTCGCAGGGTATGGTGAAAAACTGTTTTTT
>TRBD2|TRBV5-4|TRBJ2-3
CASSTLLAGSSTDTQYF
TGTGCCAGCAGCACCTTGCTAGCGGGGTCAAGCACAGATACGCAGTATTTT
>TRBD1|TRBV7-2|TRBJ1-1
CATSGTDIEAFF
TGTGCTACCTCCGGGACAGACATCGAAGCTTTCTTT
>-|TRBV30|TRBJ1-4
CAWSVPRPGRNEKLFF
TGTGCCTGGAGTGTACCCCGACCAGGGCGTAATGAAAAACTGTTTTTT
>TRBD1|TRBV9|TRBJ2-6
CASSPQDRSSSGNVLTF
TGTGCCAGCAGCCCCCAGGACAGGTCGTCGAGTGGCAACGTCCTGACTTTC
>TRBD2|TRBV5-8|TRBJ2-5
CASSLTSGRGQETQYF
TGTGCCAGCAGCCTAACTAGCGGGAGAGGACAAGAGACCCAGTACTTC